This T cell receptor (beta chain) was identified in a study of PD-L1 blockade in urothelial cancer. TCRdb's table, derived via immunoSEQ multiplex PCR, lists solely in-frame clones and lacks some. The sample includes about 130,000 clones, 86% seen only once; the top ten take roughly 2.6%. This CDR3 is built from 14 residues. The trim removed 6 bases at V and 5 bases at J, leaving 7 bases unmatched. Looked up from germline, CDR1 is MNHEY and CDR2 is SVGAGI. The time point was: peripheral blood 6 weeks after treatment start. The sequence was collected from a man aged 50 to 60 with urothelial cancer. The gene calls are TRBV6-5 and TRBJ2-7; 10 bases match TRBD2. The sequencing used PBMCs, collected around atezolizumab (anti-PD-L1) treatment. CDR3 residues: CASRTQREGNEQYF. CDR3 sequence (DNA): TGTGCCAGCAGGACCCAGCGGGAGGGGAACGAGCAGTACTTC.